These T cell receptor beta chains were read from a single sample in a study of CD8 T cells in ankylosing spondylitis. TCRdb re-called the 5' RACE reads with MiXCR, one entry per CDR3 protein. The repertoire holds about 130,000 distinct CDR3 sequences, with around 7% as singletons. Source material: blood, either unsorted or a sorted T cell fraction (not recorded which). These receptor sequences come from a male donor with ankylosing spondylitis or in good health (not recorded which). Each CDR3 is given with its conserved first and last residue. The order of the fields is D gene, J gene, V gene, clone size, CDR3 protein, CDR3 DNA. A D gene is named only where the DNA matches it firmly. Clone size, where shown, is once, few, many, or a class for clones that have expanded.

>TRBD2|TRBJ2-5|TRBV6-5|many
CASSYSGSGGPRAQETQYF
TGTGCCAGCAGTTACTCTGGTAGCGGGGGACCCCGGGCACAAGAGACCCAGTACTTC
>TRBD1|TRBJ1-6|TRBV20-1|many
CSARDERQGGNSPLHF
TGCAGTGCTAGAGACGAGAGACAGGGTGGTAATTCACCCCTCCACTTT
>-|TRBJ2-5|TRBV6-6|many
CATLMAGTETQYF
TGTGCCACCCTGATGGCAGGGACAGAGACCCAGTACTTC
>-|TRBJ1-6|TRBV7-9|-
CASSLVDNSPLHF
TGTGCCAGCAGCTTAGTGGATAATTCACCCCTCCACTTT
>-|TRBJ1-1|TRBV27|many
CASSYMSEAFF
TGTGCCAGCAGTTATATGAGTGAAGCTTTCTTT
>TRBD1|TRBJ1-2|TRBV29-1|many
CSVPPGRQGYGYTF
TGCAGCGTCCCCCCGGGGAGACAGGGCTATGGCTACACCTTC
>TRBD2|TRBJ2-7|TRBV7-3|many
CASSLEAGGHYEQYF
TGTGCCAGCAGCTTGGAAGCGGGAGGGCATTACGAGCAGTACTTC
>-|TRBJ2-3|TRBV20-1|-
CSAWDSMGTDTQYF
TGCAGTGCTTGGGACTCCATGGGCACAGATACGCAGTATTTT
>-|TRBJ2-5|TRBV29-1|many
CSVGDPLAQYF
TGCAGCGTTGGGGACCCGCTGGCCCAGTACTTC
>-|TRBJ2-2|TRBV18|many
CASSPNGGSNTGELFF
TGTGCCAGCTCACCAAATGGGGGGTCGAACACCGGGGAGCTGTTTTTT
>TRBD1|TRBJ1-6|TRBV12-3/TRBV12-4|medium-sized
CASSLGGGDSPLHF
TGTGCCAGCAGTTTGGGAGGGGGCGATTCACCCCTCCACTTT
>TRBD1|TRBJ2-1|TRBV5-1|many
CASSEGQGVNEQFF
TGCGCCAGCAGCGAGGGACAGGGGGTCAATGAGCAGTTCTTC
>TRBD1|TRBJ2-6|TRBV29-1|many
CSVEGTGGSGANVLTF
TGCAGCGTTGAAGGGACAGGGGGCTCTGGGGCCAACGTCCTGACTTTC
>-|TRBJ2-3|TRBV20-1|many
CSAYRDKGLDTQYF
TGCAGTGCTTACCGGGACAAGGGATTGGATACGCAGTATTTT
>-|TRBJ2-3|TRBV5-1|-
CASSVLGPNTDTQYF
TGCGCCAGCAGTGTACTCGGGCCGAACACAGATACGCAGTATTTT
>-|TRBJ1-6|TRBV7-9|many
CASSLGGTLLPLHF
TGTGCCAGCAGCTTGGGGGGGACGCTCTTACCCCTCCACTTT
>-|TRBJ1-2|TRBV10-3|many
CAISEWGGADYGYTF
TGTGCCATCAGTGAGTGGGGGGGCGCAGACTATGGCTACACCTTC
>-|TRBJ1-2|TRBV5-1|many
CASSGHQLGGYTF
TGCGCCAGCAGCGGCCATCAGCTGGGTGGCTACACCTTC
>-|TRBJ2-5|TRBV25-1|many
CASSETGLARETQYF
TGTGCCAGCAGTGAAACCGGGCTAGCCAGAGAGACCCAGTACTTC
>-|TRBJ2-5|TRBV5-1|many
CASSSTGQETQYF
TGCGCCAGCAGCTCGACAGGTCAAGAGACCCAGTACTTC
>-|TRBJ1-1|TRBV29-1|many
CSVVRSNTEAFF
TGCAGCGTTGTCAGATCGAACACTGAAGCTTTCTTT
>-|TRBJ1-5|TRBV2|many
CASTPMHF
TGTGCCAGCACCCCCATGCATTTT
>TRBD2|TRBJ2-5|TRBV5-5|many
CASSFRTSGKQETQYF
TGTGCCAGCAGCTTCAGGACTAGCGGGAAGCAAGAGACCCAGTACTTC
>TRBD2|TRBJ2-7|TRBV5-1|many
CASSLAKGLAGSSYEQYF
TGCGCCAGCAGCTTGGCCAAGGGACTAGCGGGAAGCTCCTACGAGCAGTACTTC
>-|TRBJ1-2|TRBV5-1|many
CASSSDIYGYTF
TGCGCCAGCAGCTCGGACATTTATGGCTACACCTTC
>-|TRBJ1-4|TRBV28|many
CASSLSTGRGLEKLFF
TGTGCCAGCAGTTTATCTACGGGCCGGGGGTTGGAAAAACTGTTTTTT
>TRBD2|TRBJ2-7|TRBV9|many
CASSAGLAGGFYEQYF
TGTGCCAGCAGCGCCGGACTAGCGGGAGGCTTCTACGAGCAGTACTTC
>-|TRBJ2-5|TRBV9|many
CASSVAYGSLETQYF
TGTGCCAGCAGCGTAGCGTACGGGAGTCTTGAGACCCAGTACTTC
>-|TRBJ1-1|TRBV7-2|many
CASSFLQYTEAFF
TGTGCCAGCAGCTTTCTTCAGTACACTGAAGCTTTCTTT
>-|TRBJ2-1|TRBV20-1|many
CSAARDFEQFF
TGCAGTGCGGCCCGGGATTTTGAGCAGTTCTTC
>-|TRBJ2-5|TRBV21-1|many
CASSKTPRVGETQYF
TGTGCCAGCAGCAAAACGCCCAGGGTTGGGGAGACCCAGTACTTC
>-|TRBJ2-5|TRBV30|-
CAWSVSQETQYF
TGTGCCTGGAGTGTCAGCCAAGAGACCCAGTACTTC
>-|TRBJ2-4|TRBV20-1|many
CSASEGPNIQYF
TGCAGTGCTTCGGAAGGGCCAAACATTCAGTACTTC
>-|TRBJ1-5|TRBV24-1|many
CATSRWEDQPQHF
TGTGCCACCAGTCGCTGGGAAGATCAGCCCCAGCATTTT
>-|TRBJ2-7|TRBV12-3/TRBV12-4|many
CASRQGGGVSYEQYF
TGTGCCAGCAGGCAGGGGGGCGGGGTCTCCTACGAGCAGTACTTC
>TRBD1|TRBJ2-7|TRBV5-6|-
CASTPGQGTYERYF
TGTGCCAGCACCCCGGGACAGGGGACCTACGAGCGGTACTTC
>TRBD1|TRBJ1-2|TRBV27|many
CASSSPGTGRSGYTF
TGTGCCAGCAGTTCCCCCGGGACAGGGAGGTCTGGCTACACCTTC
>TRBD2|TRBJ2-3|TRBV5-1|many
CASSLGSGGTTDTQYF
TGCGCCAGCAGCTTGGGTAGCGGGGGGACCACAGATACGCAGTATTTT
>-|TRBJ2-1|TRBV7-9|many
CASSLIPAELYNEQFF
TGTGCCAGCAGCTTAATCCCAGCGGAGCTCTACAATGAGCAGTTCTTC
>TRBD2|TRBJ2-5|TRBV5-1|many
CASSTGLAGETQYF
TGCGCCAGCAGCACAGGACTAGCGGGAGAGACCCAGTACTTC
>-|TRBJ1-2|TRBV11-2|many
CASSLAGINYGYTF
TGTGCCAGCAGCTTGGCAGGGATTAACTATGGCTACACCTTC
>-|TRBJ1-1|TRBV12-5|many
CASGTPAERTEAFF
TGTGCTAGTGGAACCCCGGCCGAGCGGACTGAAGCTTTCTTT
>-|TRBJ1-4|TRBV18|many
CASSPDRLTNEKLFF
TGTGCCAGCTCACCAGACAGATTAACTAATGAAAAACTGTTTTTT
>-|TRBJ1-1|TRBV20-1|many
CSTFRGDTEAFF
TGCAGTACCTTCCGAGGGGACACTGAAGCTTTCTTT
>TRBD2|TRBJ2-5|TRBV29-1|many
CSVGRGGDYF
TGCAGCGTTGGCCGCGGGGGAGACTACTTC
>-|TRBJ2-5|TRBV3-1|many
CASSQEGGWQETQYF
TGTGCCAGCAGCCAAGAGGGAGGTTGGCAAGAGACCCAGTACTTC
>-|TRBJ2-1|TRBV5-1|many
CASSSLAFGDEQFF
TGCGCCAGCAGCTCTTTGGCCTTCGGGGATGAGCAGTTCTTC
>-|TRBJ2-5|TRBV19|-
CASSMGSRGTQYF
TGTGCCAGTAGTATGGGCTCCCGCGGGACCCAGTACTTC
>TRBD2|TRBJ2-1|TRBV20-1|many
CSARARLAWGDEQFF
TGCAGTGCTAGAGCCCGACTAGCGTGGGGCGATGAGCAGTTCTTC
>TRBD1|TRBJ2-7|TRBV6-2/TRBV6-3|many
CASSYLDRGSYEQYF
TGTGCCAGCAGTTACCTGGACAGGGGGTCCTACGAGCAGTACTTC
>TRBD2|TRBJ2-1|TRBV25-1|many
CASSTSVRIYNEQFF
TGTGCCAGCAGCACTAGCGTCCGAATCTACAATGAGCAGTTCTTC
>-|TRBJ2-3|TRBV14|few
CASSQVRPRRTDTQYF
TGTGCCAGCAGCCAAGTGAGACCTCGCCGCACAGATACGCAGTATTTT
>TRBD1|TRBJ1-1|TRBV5-1|many
CASSLGGTGEMNTEAFF
TGCGCCAGCAGCTTGGGTGGGACAGGGGAAATGAACACTGAAGCTTTCTTT